The 13 T cell receptor beta chains given below trace back to one sample, sequenced in a study of T cells in Graves' hyperthyroidism and ophthalmopathy (dated by TCRdb to 2018 to 2020). Preparation of the library involved multiplex PCR. Sequenced using an Illumina HiSeq 2000. Amplification of TCR beta CDR3 regions was carried out from RNA transcripts. The TCR CDR3 was subjected to a first round of RT-PCR using the HTBI primer set and the Qiagen OneStep RT-PCR kit. TCRdb reworked the public reads: Q25 trimming with fastp, MiXCR clone assembly, productive beta chains retained. Every CDR3 protein is listed once, alongside the most common genes and DNA of its rows. The sample table holds fewer than 350,000 distinct CDR3 sequences, of which around 20% were seen once. Clones ranked in the top ten supply less than 40% of the sample. Sequenced sample: blood. These receptors were taken from a man aged 50-59 years with Graves' ophthalmopathy.

This clonotype was seen only a few times. The rearrangement joins TRBV29-1 to TRBJ2-1; D gene uncertain. Trimming took off 0 bases at V and 3 bases at J, with 15 bases between the two ends. Looked up from germline, CDR1 is SQVTM and CDR2 is ANQGSEA. The CDR3 sequence is 16 residues long. CDR3 in DNA: TGCAGCGTTGAAGAGAGCTACGGGCGGCACTACAATGAGCAGTTCTTC. Protein: CSVEESYGRHYNEQFF.

This clonotype appeared a few times. The rearrangement uses TRBV18 and TRBJ1-1, with D possibly being TRBD1 (5 bases). The CDR3 covers 14 residues. Trimming took 2 bases from V and 5 from J, leaving 12 bases between them. Per the germline V gene, CDR1 is KGHSH and CDR2 is LQKENI. DNA for the CDR3: TGTGCCAGCTCACCATTTAGGGGTGGGACTGAAGCTTTCTTT. Its protein is CASSPFRGGTEAFF.

This clonotype has just a few counts. This CDR3 is CASSDTGTGLREQYF. The CDR3 nucleotides read TGTGCCAGCAGTGATACCGGGACAGGGTTACGCGAGCAGTACTTC. This chain joins TRBV12-3 or TRBV12-4 and TRBJ2-7, with 9 bases that match TRBD1. The length of the CDR3 is 15 residues. J gave up 6 bases and V 5 bases, and 11 bases lay outside the gene matches.

This clonotype was counted many times. The rearrangement joins TRBV28 to TRBJ2-3; 7 bases are a match to TRBD1. Germline-derived CDR1 and CDR2 are MDHEN and SYDVKM. This CDR3 comprises 14 residues. V trimming: 5 bases; J trimming: 9 bases; junction bases outside the gene matches: 11. The DNA of the CDR3 is TGTGCCAGCAGTGAACCCCCAGCCAGGGGGACGCAGTATTTT. It specifies CASSEPPARGTQYF. The entire variable domain, with the rest obtained from reference TRBV28 and TRBJ2-3, is as follows: DVKVTQSSRYLVKRTGEKVFLECVQDMDHENMFWYRQDPGLGLRLIYFSYDVKMKEKGDIPEGYSVSREKKERFSLILESASTNQTSMYLCASSEPPARGTQYFGPGTRLTVL.

This clonotype was recorded a few times. The chain is built from TRBV28 and TRBJ1-4; 8 bases align to TRBD1. With V trimmed by 4 bases and J by 8 bases, 15 bases remained unmatched. Germline V lookup: CDR1 MDHEN, CDR2 SYDVKM. The CDR3 length is 17 residues. CDR3 coding DNA: TGTGCCAGCAGTTCATCAGCCGGGACAGGTCTTGGGGAAAAACTGTTTTTT. Its translation is CASSSSAGTGLGEKLFF.

This clonotype was seen ten or more times. The gene calls are TRBV11-1 and TRBJ2-3, with D tentatively TRBD2 (6 bases). Per germline, CDR1 SGHAT and CDR2 FQDESV (reference sequence). V was pared by 1 base and J by 0 bases, with 20 bases between. The CDR3 is made up of 19 amino acids. DNA of the CDR3: TGTGCCAGCAGCTTAGGCCCCCGATCCGGGAGACTTAGCACAGATACGCAGTATTTT. It specifies CASSLGPRSGRLSTDTQYF.

This sequence joins TRBV25-1 and TRBJ2-3; D gene unclear. This CDR3 has 12 amino acids. V shed 3 bases and J shed 2 bases, with 3 bases lying between them. Germline V gene sequence: CDR1 MGHDK, CDR2 SYGVNS. The CDR3: CASSDHTDTQYF. CDR3 nucleotides: TGTGCCAGCAGTGATCACACAGATACGCAGTATTTT. Drawing the rest from reference TRBV25-1 and TRBJ2-3, the complete variable domain is EADIYQTPRYLVIGTGKKITLECSQTMGHDKMYWYQQDPGMELHLIHYSYGVNSTEKGDLSSESTVSRIRTEHFPLTLESARPSHTSQYLCASSDHTDTQYFGPGTRLTVL.

There are many counts of this clonotype. Compared with germline, one end of the junction differs, possibly owing to a read error. V and J are TRBV27 and TRBJ1-1, with D tentatively TRBD1 (6 bases). The CDR3 length is 15 residues. Germline V gene data show CDR1 as MNHEY and CDR2 as SMNVEV (reference sequence). CDR3 sequence: CASSISGHLNTEAFF. In DNA form, the CDR3 reads TGTGCCAGCAGTATATCGGGACACTTGAACACTGAAGCTTTCTTT.

The chain links TRBV6-1 to TRBJ2-3, with D tentatively TRBD1 (6 bases). Trimming took 5 bases from V and 3 from J, leaving 12 bases between them. This CDR3 contains 14 residues. CDR1 MNHNS and CDR2 SASEGT come from the germline V gene. CDR3 nucleotides: TGTGCCAGCAGTACAGGGCCGGGAACAGATACGCAGTATTTT. It translates to CASSTGPGTDTQYF.

This clonotype appeared many times. The chain has TRBV18 and TRBJ2-7; D not certain. This CDR3 spans 13 amino acids. Trimming stripped 3 bases from V and 6 bases from J, with 12 bases between. In germline, CDR1 is KGHSH, CDR2 LQKENI. CDR3 bases: TGTGCCAGCTCACCTACCGCCCCGGGCGAGCAGTACTTC. Protein: CASSPTAPGEQYF. Variable domain in full (rest from reference TRBV18 and TRBJ2-7): NAGVMQNPRHLVRRRGQEARLRCSPMKGHSHVYWYRQLPEEGLKFMVYLQKENIIDESGMPKERFSAEFPKEGPSILRIQQVVRGDSAAYFCASSPTAPGEQYFGPGTRLTVT.

This chain uses TRBV6-2 or TRBV6-3 with TRBJ2-7; D gene unclear. The V end lost 0 bases, the J end lost 0 bases, and 3 bases lay between the germline ends. The V gene's germline CDR1 is MNHEY and CDR2 SVGEGT. The CDR3 runs to 13 residues. CDR3 nucleotide sequence: TGTGCCAGCAGTTACTCCGTCTCCTACGAGCAGTACTTC. Translated: CASSYSVSYEQYF.

At least ten counts were recorded for this clonotype. The chain has TRBV18 and TRBJ2-3; 10 bases fit TRBD1. Germline-derived CDR1 and CDR2 are KGHSH and LQKENI. This CDR3 has 15 amino acids. V shed 3 bases, J shed 6 bases, and the junction held 6 bases outside the gene matches. This CDR3 is CASSPLGTGDDTQYF. CDR3 sequence (DNA): TGTGCCAGCTCACCCCTCGGGACAGGGGACGATACGCAGTATTTT.

This clonotype has more than one count but fewer than ten. This sequence joins TRBV11-2 and TRBJ1-3; D might be TRBD1 (5 bases). CDR3 length equals 17 residues. Trimming left V 1 base short and J 2 bases short, with 15 bases between. Germline V gene lookup returns CDR1 SGHAT and CDR2 FQNNGV. The CDR3 nucleotides read TGTGCCAGCAGCTTAGTACCAATGTGGGGGACTGGAAACACCATATATTTT. This encodes CASSLVPMWGTGNTIYF.